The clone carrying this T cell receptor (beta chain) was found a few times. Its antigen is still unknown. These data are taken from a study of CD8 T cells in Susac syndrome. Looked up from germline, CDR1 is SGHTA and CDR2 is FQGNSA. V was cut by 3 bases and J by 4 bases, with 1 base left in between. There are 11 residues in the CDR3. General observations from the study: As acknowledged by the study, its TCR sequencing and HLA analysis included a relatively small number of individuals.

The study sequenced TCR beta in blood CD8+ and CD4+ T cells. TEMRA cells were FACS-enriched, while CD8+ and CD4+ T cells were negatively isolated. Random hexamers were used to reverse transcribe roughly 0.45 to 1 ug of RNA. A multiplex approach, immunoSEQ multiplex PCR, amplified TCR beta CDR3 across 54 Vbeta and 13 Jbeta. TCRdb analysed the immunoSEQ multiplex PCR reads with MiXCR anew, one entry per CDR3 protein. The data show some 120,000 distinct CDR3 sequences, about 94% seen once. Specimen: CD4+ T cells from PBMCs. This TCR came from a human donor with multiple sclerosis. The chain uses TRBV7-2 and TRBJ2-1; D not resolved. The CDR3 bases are TGTGCCAGCAGCTTTTACAATGAGCAGTTCTTC. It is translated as CASSFYNEQFF.